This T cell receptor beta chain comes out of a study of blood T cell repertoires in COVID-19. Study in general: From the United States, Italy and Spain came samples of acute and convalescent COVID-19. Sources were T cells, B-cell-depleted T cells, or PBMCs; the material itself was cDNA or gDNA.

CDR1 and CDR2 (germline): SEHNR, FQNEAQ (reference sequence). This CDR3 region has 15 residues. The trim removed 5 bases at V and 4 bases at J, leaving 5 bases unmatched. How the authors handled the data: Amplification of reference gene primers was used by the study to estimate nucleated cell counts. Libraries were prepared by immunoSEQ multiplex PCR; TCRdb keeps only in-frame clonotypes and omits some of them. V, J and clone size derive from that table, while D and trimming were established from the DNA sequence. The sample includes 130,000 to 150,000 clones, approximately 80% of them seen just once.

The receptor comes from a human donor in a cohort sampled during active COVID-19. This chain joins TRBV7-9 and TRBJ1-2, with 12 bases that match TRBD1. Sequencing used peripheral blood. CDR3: CASSPGQGARYGYTF. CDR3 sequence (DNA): TGTGCCAGCAGCCCGGGACAGGGGGCGCGCTATGGCTACACCTTC.